Listed below are T cell receptor beta chains from one sample, sequenced in a study of shared clonotypes between healthy human individuals. Some clones are missing from TCRdb's copy, which holds only in-frame ones; the method was immunoSEQ multiplex PCR. In the table there are approximately 1,500,000 clones, roughly 98% of which are singletons. The sequenced sample consisted of naive CD4+ T cells sorted from blood. The receptors stem from a man aged 30 to 39 in good health. Each CDR3 is given with its conserved first and last residue. The order of the fields is CDR3 DNA, CDR3 protein, V gene, clone size, D gene, J gene. A D gene is named only where the DNA matches it firmly. For some rows the clone size is stated as once, few or many, or as a class when expanded; others skip it.

CDR3 DNA: TGTGCCAGCAGTCCCGTAGGGGAGGGTACGCAGTATTTT; CDR3 protein: CASSPVGEGTQYF; V gene: TRBV6-4; clone size: NA; D gene: TRBD2; J gene: TRBJ2-3
CDR3 DNA: TGTGCCAGCAGAGCGGGGGAGACCTACGAGCAGTACTTC; CDR3 protein: CASRAGETYEQYF; V gene: TRBV6-5; clone size: NA; D gene: TRBD2; J gene: TRBJ2-7
CDR3 DNA: TGCGCCAGCAGCAGGGACAGCTACGAGCAGTACTTC; CDR3 protein: CASSRDSYEQYF; V gene: TRBV5-1; clone size: NA; D gene: TRBD1; J gene: TRBJ2-7
CDR3 DNA: TGTGCCAGTAGTATAGATAGAAACAGGCTTCCCCATCAGCCCCAGCATTTT; CDR3 protein: CASSIDRNRLPHQPQHF; V gene: TRBV19; clone size: NA; D gene: NA; J gene: TRBJ1-5
CDR3 DNA: TGTGCCAGTAGCGGGGTTCAAGAGACCCAGTACTTC; CDR3 protein: CASSGVQETQYF; V gene: TRBV11-2; clone size: NA; D gene: TRBD2; J gene: TRBJ2-5
CDR3 DNA: TGTGCCAGCAGCCAAGATATGGTTGCGGTCACCGGGGAGCTGTTTTTT; CDR3 protein: CASSQDMVAVTGELFF; V gene: TRBV4-2; clone size: NA; D gene: NA; J gene: TRBJ2-2
CDR3 DNA: TGTGCCAGCAGTCACTTAGCGGGAGTAGGAACCGGGGAGCTGTTTTTT; CDR3 protein: CASSHLAGVGTGELFF; V gene: TRBV6-5; clone size: NA; D gene: TRBD2; J gene: TRBJ2-2
CDR3 DNA: TGTGCCAGCAGCCGAGGACCCCGCCCAGATACGCAGTATTTT; CDR3 protein: CASSRGPRPDTQYF; V gene: TRBV6-6; clone size: NA; D gene: NA; J gene: TRBJ2-3
CDR3 DNA: TGCGCCAGCAGCTTGGCAGACAGGGAGACTGAAGCTTTCTTT; CDR3 protein: CASSLADRETEAFF; V gene: TRBV5-1; clone size: NA; D gene: TRBD1; J gene: TRBJ1-1
CDR3 DNA: TGTGCCAGCAGTGGACGGGACAGCAATCAGCCCCAGCATTTT; CDR3 protein: CASSGRDSNQPQHF; V gene: TRBV6-1; clone size: NA; D gene: NA; J gene: TRBJ1-5
CDR3 DNA: TGTGCCAGCAGCTTCACAGGGGGGCCCTATGGCTACACCTTC; CDR3 protein: CASSFTGGPYGYTF; V gene: TRBV11-2; clone size: NA; D gene: TRBD1; J gene: TRBJ1-2
CDR3 DNA: TGTGCCTGGAGGCATCCAGGAGGGGCGCACACTGAAGCTTTCTTT; CDR3 protein: CAWRHPGGAHTEAFF; V gene: TRBV30; clone size: once; D gene: NA; J gene: TRBJ1-1
CDR3 DNA: TGTGCCAGTAGAAAGGGAATTAGTGAGCAGTTCTTC; CDR3 protein: CASRKGISEQFF; V gene: TRBV19; clone size: NA; D gene: NA; J gene: TRBJ2-1
CDR3 DNA: TGTGCCAGCAGAGATACAGGGCGCGCTGAAGCTTTCTTT; CDR3 protein: CASRDTGRAEAFF; V gene: TRBV5-5; clone size: once; D gene: NA; J gene: TRBJ1-1
CDR3 DNA: TGCAGCGCTGCGCCGAGCGGGAGGGCCACCGGGGAGCTGTTTTTT; CDR3 protein: CSAAPSGRATGELFF; V gene: TRBV29-1; clone size: NA; D gene: TRBD2; J gene: TRBJ2-2
CDR3 DNA: TGTGCCAGCTTCGCAGGGGCCTACTACGAGCAGTACTTC; CDR3 protein: CASFAGAYYEQYF; V gene: TRBV6-5; clone size: NA; D gene: NA; J gene: TRBJ2-7
CDR3 DNA: TGTGCCAGCAGTCCAGGGTTCTATGGCTACACCTTC; CDR3 protein: CASSPGFYGYTF; V gene: TRBV28; clone size: NA; D gene: NA; J gene: TRBJ1-2
CDR3 DNA: TGTGCCAGTAGTATAGGCGGGACAGGGTCGGGTCAGCCCCAGCATTTT; CDR3 protein: CASSIGGTGSGQPQHF; V gene: TRBV19; clone size: NA; D gene: TRBD1; J gene: TRBJ1-5
CDR3 DNA: TGTGCCAGCAGTGAAGATCCGGGGTGGAACGAGCAGTACTTC; CDR3 protein: CASSEDPGWNEQYF; V gene: TRBV6-1; clone size: once; D gene: NA; J gene: TRBJ2-7